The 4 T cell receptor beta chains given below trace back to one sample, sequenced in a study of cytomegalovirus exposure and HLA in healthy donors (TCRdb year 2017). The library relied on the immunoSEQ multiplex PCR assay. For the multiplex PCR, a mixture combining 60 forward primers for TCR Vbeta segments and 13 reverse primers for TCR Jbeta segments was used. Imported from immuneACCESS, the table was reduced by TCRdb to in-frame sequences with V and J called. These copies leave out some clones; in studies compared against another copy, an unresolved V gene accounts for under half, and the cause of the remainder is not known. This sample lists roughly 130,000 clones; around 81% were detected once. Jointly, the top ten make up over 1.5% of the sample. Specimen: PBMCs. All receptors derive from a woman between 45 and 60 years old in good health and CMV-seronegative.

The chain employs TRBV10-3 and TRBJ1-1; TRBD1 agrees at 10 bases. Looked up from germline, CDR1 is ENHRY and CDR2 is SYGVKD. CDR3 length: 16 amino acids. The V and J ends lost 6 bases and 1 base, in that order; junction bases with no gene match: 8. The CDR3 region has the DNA TGTGCCATCAGGCTAGGACAGGGGGTACCGAACACTGAAGCTTTCTTT. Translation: CAIRLGQGVPNTEAFF.

The CDR3 region is CAWSAGGTYEQYV. CDR3 sequence (DNA): TGTGCCTGGAGTGCAGGGGGTACCTACGAGCAGTACGTC. The chain links TRBV30 to TRBJ2-7; TRBD1 agrees at 7 bases. The germline V gene has CDR1 GTSNPN and CDR2 SVGIG (reference sequence). The CDR3 length is 13 residues. The ends lost 1 base at V and 2 bases at J; junction bases unmatched: 2.

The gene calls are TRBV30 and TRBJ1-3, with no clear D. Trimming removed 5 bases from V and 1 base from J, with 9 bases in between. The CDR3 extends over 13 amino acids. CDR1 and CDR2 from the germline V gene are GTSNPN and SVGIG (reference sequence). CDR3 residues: CAWVRDSGNTIYF. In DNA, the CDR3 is TGTGCCTGGGTACGGGATTCTGGAAACACCATATATTTT.

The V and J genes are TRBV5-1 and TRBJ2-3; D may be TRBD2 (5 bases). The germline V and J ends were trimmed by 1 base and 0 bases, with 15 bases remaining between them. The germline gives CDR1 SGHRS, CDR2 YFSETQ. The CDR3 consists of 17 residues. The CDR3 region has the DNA TGCGCCAGCAGCTTGAAGGGCGGATGGACTAGCACAGATACGCAGTATTTT. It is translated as CASSLKGGWTSTDTQYF.